This paragraph reports one T cell receptor beta chain. The data stem from a study of blood T cell repertoires in COVID-19. The assay was immunoSEQ multiplex PCR, and TCRdb's table has in-frame clones only and misses some. The sample consists of approximately 68,000 clones, approximately 84% of them appearing once. The CDR3 spans 14 residues. With 0 bases clipped from V and 9 bases from J, the junction kept 5 bases outside the gene matches. Germline-derived CDR1 and CDR2 are SGDLS and YYNGEE. The chain recombines TRBV9 with TRBJ2-1, with 8 bases identical to TRBD2. Material: peripheral blood. This receptor was taken from a man aged 65 to 79 with active or convalescent COVID-19. CDR3 DNA: TGTGCCAGCAGCGTAGCAGCGGGAGAGGTTGAGCAGTTCTTC. It is translated as CASSVAAGEVEQFF. Combining the CDR3 with reference TRBV9 and TRBJ2-1 gives the whole variable domain DSGVTQTPKHLITATGQRVTLRCSPRSGDLSVYWYQQSLDQGLQFLIQYYNGEERAKGNILERFSAQQFPDLHSELNLSSLELGDSALYFCASSVAAGEVEQFFGPGTRLTVL.